The source of this T cell receptor (beta chain) is a study of identical twins. General study points: Invariant MAIT and iNKT cells may have partly biased zero-insertion analyses. Interpretation of the results relied on cross-sectional statistical analysis and not on following the same donors.

A universal primer site arose from template switching, and cDNA bore unique molecular identifiers. TCRdb re-called the 5' RACE reads through MiXCR, storing one row per CDR3 protein. The table includes about 1.7 million distinct CDR3 sequences, about 32% detected once. This clonotype was counted between two and nine times. Its antigen is not known. Donors were all healthy Caucasians. The TCR sequence derives from a newborn girl in good health. The sample was cord blood.

This chain's CDR3 is CSVSASDRGLEGYTF. The CDR3 DNA reads as TGCAGCGTGAGTGCCTCGGACAGGGGGCTCGAGGGCTACACCTTC. The genes are TRBV29-1 and TRBJ1-2; the match to TRBD1 covers 11 bases. V lost 6 bases, J lost 8 bases, and 14 bases stayed unmatched. This CDR3 contains 15 residues. Germline V CDR1 and CDR2: SQVTM, ANQGSEA.